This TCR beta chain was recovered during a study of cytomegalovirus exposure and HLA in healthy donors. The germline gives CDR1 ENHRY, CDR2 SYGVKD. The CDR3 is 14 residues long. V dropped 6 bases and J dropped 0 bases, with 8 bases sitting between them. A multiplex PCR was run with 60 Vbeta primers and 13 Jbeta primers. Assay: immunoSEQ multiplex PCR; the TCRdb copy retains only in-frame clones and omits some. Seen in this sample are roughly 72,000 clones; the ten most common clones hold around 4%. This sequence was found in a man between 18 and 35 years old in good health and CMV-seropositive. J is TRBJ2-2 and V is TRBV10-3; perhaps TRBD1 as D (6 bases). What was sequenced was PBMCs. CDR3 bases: TGTGCCATCAGACAGGGATCGAACACCGGGGAGCTGTTTTTT. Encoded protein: CAIRQGSNTGELFF.